The present entry profiles one T cell receptor beta chain with its context. The target antigen is unknown. These data are taken from a study of cytomegalovirus exposure and HLA in healthy donors. Vbeta (60) and Jbeta (13) primers were used in the PCR. Clones were read by immunoSEQ multiplex PCR, and TCRdb kept only the in-frame ones, dropping some. In the table there are 80,000 or so clones, around 66% of which are singletons. Study-level results: A further, later analysis showed that HLA-associated TCR beta chains (compared with equally common others) were more clonally expanded. The productive fraction for most TCR beta V segments was about 87% or about 30% in an earlier analysis.

This TCR was sampled from a man aged 60 to 75 in good health and CMV-seropositive. The source material was PBMCs.

The CDR3 here is CASSPRQGNWEKLFF. CDR3 DNA: TGTGCCAGCAGCCCCAGACAGGGGAATTGGGAAAAACTGTTTTTT. The chain couples TRBV9 to TRBJ1-4; 8 bases are shared with TRBD1. Germline CDR1 reads SGDLS; CDR2 reads YYNGEE. This CDR3 is 15 amino acids long. The ends lost 4 bases at V and 8 bases at J; junction bases unmatched: 10.